This T cell receptor beta chain is drawn from a study of OX40 agonist ivuxolimab in advanced cancers. Turning to the study itself: A history of anti-PD-1, anti-PD-L1 or anti-CTLA-4 therapy was acceptable, and roughly 40% had some.

Note on this clone: Its antigen remains unknown.

CDR1 is LNHDA and CDR2 is SQIVND in the germline V gene (reference sequence). The J segment lost 6 bases and the V segment lost 6 bases, leaving 4 bases of the junction unmatched. This CDR3 is built from 14 residues. Enrollment shut out patients with autoimmune disease history or systemic immunosuppression. Assay: immunoSEQ multiplex PCR; the TCRdb copy retains only in-frame clones and omits some. The table has around 50,000 clones, 79% seen once. Whole-study results and caveats: Among T cells, CD8+ cells averaged more expanded clones than CD4+ cells. Certain nonresponders likewise exhibited a low normalized T-cell clonal expansion.

The TCR sequence derives from an adult with an advanced solid tumor such as melanoma, head and neck, liver or kidney cancer. Source: CD4+ or CD8+ T cells sorted from blood, taken in a trial of the OX40 agonist ivuxolimab. J is TRBJ1-6 and V is TRBV19; 8 nucleotides line up with TRBD1. DNA of the CDR3: TGTGCCAGTAGATCACAGGGGGTTAATTCACCCCTCCACTTT. Encoded protein: CASRSQGVNSPLHF. Combining the CDR3 with reference TRBV19 and TRBJ1-6 gives the whole variable domain DGGITQSPKYLFRKEGQNVTLSCEQNLNHDAMYWYRQDPGQGLRLIYYSQIVNDFQKGDIAEGYSVSREKKESFPLTVTSAQKNPTAFYLCASRSQGVNSPLHFGNGTRLTVT.